These T cell receptor beta chains were read from a single sample in a study of human T cells and chemical hapten exposure. MiXCR, run by TCRdb on the RACE reads, gives a single entry per CDR3 protein. The sample has about 120,000 distinct CDR3 sequences, roughly 14% seen once; the top ten hold around 2.8%. Sample: whole blood, taken in connection with sensitization to the hapten diphenylcyclopropenone (DPC). The receptors here all came from a woman aged 18-30 years with alopecia areata. Some clones in this sample may be carry-over from other donors' samples. Both conserved end residues are part of each CDR3. A D gene is named only where the DNA matches it firmly. Clone size, where shown, is once, few, many, or a class for clones that have expanded.

j_call	v_call	clone_size	d_call	cdr3_aa	cdr3_nt
TRBJ2-3	TRBV6-1	NA	NA	CASSEAMGAGGTDTQYF	TGTGCCAGCAGTGAAGCGATGGGGGCAGGGGGCACAGATACGCAGTATTTT
TRBJ2-7	TRBV4-3	many	NA	CASSHPKAASYEQYF	TGCGCCAGCAGCCACCCCAAGGCCGCTTCCTACGAGCAGTACTTC
TRBJ2-7	TRBV11-3	NA	NA	CASSIYGPDRYEQYF	TGTGCCAGCAGCATATACGGACCGGATAGATACGAGCAGTACTTC
TRBJ2-5	TRBV29-1	few	NA	CSVGRETQYF	TGCAGCGTTGGCCGTGAGACCCAGTACTTC
TRBJ2-5	TRBV30	many	NA	CAWRAGRAQYF	TGTGCCTGGAGGGCCGGCCGGGCCCAGTACTTC
TRBJ1-2	TRBV7-3	few	TRBD1	CASSPGTGAAYTF	TGTGCCAGCAGCCCCGGGACAGGGGCTGCCTACACCTTC
TRBJ1-5	TRBV11-2	once	NA	CVSSFDDGDQPQHF	TGTGTCAGCAGCTTCGACGATGGGGATCAGCCCCAGCATTTT
TRBJ2-6	TRBV19	NA	NA	CASSIETGAAGANVLTF	TGTGCCAGTAGTATAGAGACAGGTGCGGCCGGGGCCAACGTCCTGACTTTC
TRBJ2-3	TRBV4-3	NA	NA	CASSQDDSFTDTQYF	TGCGCCAGCAGCCAAGACGACAGCTTCACAGATACGCAGTATTTT
TRBJ2-1	TRBV27	few	TRBD2	CASSLSSGGSHEQFF	TGTGCCAGCAGTTTATCTAGCGGGGGGTCTCATGAGCAGTTCTTC
TRBJ2-7	TRBV25-1	few	TRBD1	CASSDPQGGVDLEQYF	TGTGCCAGCAGTGACCCACAGGGGGGCGTAGACCTTGAGCAGTACTTC
TRBJ2-5	TRBV5-4	few	NA	CASRYAGGKETQYF	TGTGCCAGCAGATATGCCGGGGGCAAAGAGACCCAGTACTTC
TRBJ2-1	TRBV7-6	NA	NA	CASSGHYMGQGGNEQFF	TGTGCCAGCAGCGGGCACTACATGGGCCAGGGAGGCAATGAGCAGTTCTTC
TRBJ2-1	TRBV12-3/TRBV12-4	few	NA	CASSLARQLPQQFF	TGTGCCAGCAGTTTAGCGCGGCAGCTACCCCAGCAGTTCTTC
TRBJ2-1	TRBV6-6	NA	NA	CASSYYAEGNEQFF	TGTGCCAGCAGTTACTACGCCGAGGGCAATGAGCAGTTCTTC
TRBJ1-2	TRBV5-1	few	NA	CASSYPRAGAEGYTF	TGCGCCAGCAGCTACCCCCGGGCAGGGGCGGAAGGCTACACCTTC
TRBJ2-2	TRBV7-9	many	TRBD1	CASSLGQGDTGELFF	TGTGCCAGCAGCTTAGGACAGGGTGACACCGGGGAGCTGTTTTTT
TRBJ1-1	TRBV7-2	few	NA	CASSLDTGRGRNTEAFF	TGTGCCAGCAGCTTAGATACAGGCAGGGGCCGAAACACTGAAGCTTTCTTT
TRBJ1-5	TRBV20-1	few	NA	CSATSTYSNQPQHF	TGCAGTGCTACAAGTACGTATAGCAATCAGCCCCAGCATTTT
TRBJ2-7	TRBV4-3	few	NA	CASSQDFRGAPYYEQYF	TGCGCCAGCAGCCAAGATTTTCGCGGGGCCCCCTACTACGAGCAGTACTTC
TRBJ2-4	TRBV3-2	few	NA	CASRPGAGEAKNIQYF	TGTGCCAGCAGACCAGGGGCGGGGGAAGCCAAAAACATTCAGTACTTC
TRBJ2-3	TRBV29-1	few	NA	CSAGDTQYF	TGCAGCGCCGGAGATACGCAGTATTTT
TRBJ2-7	TRBV6-5	NA	NA	CASSYAGTPTPYEQYF	TGTGCCAGCAGTTATGCAGGGACCCCGACCCCCTACGAGCAGTACTTC
TRBJ2-3	TRBV4-3	few	NA	CASSQGQGLGTDTQYF	TGCGCCAGCAGCCAAGGGCAGGGCCTCGGCACAGATACGCAGTATTTT
TRBJ2-3	TRBV20-1	few	TRBD2	CSAPRRGGSVDTQYF	TGCAGTGCCCCCCGGCGGGGGGGCTCGGTAGATACGCAGTATTTT
TRBJ2-5	TRBV20-1	NA	NA	CSARDGRETQYF	TGCAGTGCTAGAGATGGCCGGGAGACCCAGTACTTC
TRBJ1-5	TRBV20-1	few	NA	CSASVTFRNNQPQHF	TGCAGTGCTAGTGTGACATTTCGAAACAATCAGCCCCAGCATTTT
TRBJ2-5	TRBV29-1	NA	NA	CSAGNLRETQYF	TGCAGCGCCGGGAACTTGCGAGAGACCCAGTACTTC
TRBJ1-3	TRBV18	few	NA	CASSPLKRDSGNTIYF	TGTGCCAGCTCACCTCTAAAAAGGGACTCTGGAAACACCATATATTTT
TRBJ1-1	TRBV3-1	NA	NA	CASSQGKGVNTEAFF	TGTGCCAGCAGCCAAGGCAAGGGGGTCAACACTGAAGCTTTCTTT
TRBJ1-3	TRBV29-1	many	NA	CSATRAGNTIYF	TGCAGTGCTACCCGTGCCGGAAACACCATATATTTT
TRBJ1-5	TRBV9	few	TRBD1	CASSETGGDQPQHF	TGTGCCAGCAGCGAGACAGGGGGCGATCAGCCCCAGCATTTT
TRBJ2-6	TRBV7-9	many	NA	CASSLRSQTYQGANVLTF	TGTGCCAGCAGCTTACGGTCCCAAACGTATCAAGGGGCCAACGTCCTGACTTTC
TRBJ1-5	TRBV7-8	few	NA	CASSYGSSQPQHF	TGTGCCAGCAGCTACGGGAGCTCTCAGCCCCAGCATTTT
TRBJ2-7	TRBV6-6	many	NA	CASSRSSRDGEQYF	TGTGCCAGCAGTAGATCCTCGAGGGACGGCGAGCAGTACTTC
TRBJ2-2	TRBV7-8	many	NA	CASSSPRGNENTGELFF	TGTGCCAGCAGCTCTCCTCGGGGGAACGAGAACACCGGGGAGCTGTTTTTT
TRBJ2-1	TRBV9	many	NA	CASKSAYNEQFF	TGTGCCAGCAAAAGCGCATACAATGAGCAGTTCTTC
TRBJ2-5	TRBV5-1	few	TRBD1	CASAPGTGGQTQYF	TGCGCCAGCGCTCCCGGGACAGGGGGCCAGACCCAGTACTTC
TRBJ2-7	TRBV7-2	many	NA	CASSLGPVYEQYF	TGTGCCAGCAGCTTAGGCCCGGTCTACGAGCAGTACTTC